Here is one T cell receptor (beta chain) with its context. Its antigen is still unknown. The source of the sample is a study of vaccination and CD4 T cells after COVID-19. About the research overall: The convalescents, six males and four females, included two who were Hispanic.

Stated time point: late sampling 161 to 241 days after vaccination in three convalescent patients. The treatment is: approximately nine-day PBMC culture with coronavirus spike peptide pools or control peptides (ViraFEST assay). Spanning March to December 2020, the positive PCR dates came before US Alpha, Beta and Delta variants. The V and J ends lost 9 bases and 7 bases, in that order; junction bases with no gene match: 8. The CDR3 sequence is 12 residues long. CDR1 MGHDK and CDR2 SYGVNS come from the germline V gene. Cultured CD4+ T cells had their DNA profiled by the Oncomine TCR Beta short-read assay. Investigators obtained genomic DNA by extraction from cultured CD4+ T cells. TCRdb used MiXCR to reprocess the PCR reads, holding one entry per CDR3 protein. Of nearly 25,000 distinct CDR3 sequences in the sample, approximately 28% were seen once.

Specimen: CD4+ T cells from blood, cultured in vitro, collected about 7 months after SARS-CoV-2 vaccination. The TCR was taken from a human donor who had recovered from COVID-19. The rearrangement links TRBV25-1 to TRBJ2-5; 7 bases line up with TRBD2. Here the CDR3 DNA reads TGTGCCAGTTCAGGCGGGGAGGGGACCCAGTACTTC. This translates into CASSGGEGTQYF.